This T cell receptor beta chain appears in the sequencing data of a study of shared clonotypes between healthy human individuals. This CDR3 spans 12 amino acids. In germline, CDR1 is SGDLS, CDR2 YYNGEE. Trimming removed 3 bases from V and 5 bases from J, with 8 bases in between. CD45RO negativity and positive selection for CCR7 defined naive CD8 cells, a population that excluded terminally differentiated effector memory CD45RA+ cells. Data came from immunoSEQ multiplex PCR; TCRdb stores just in-frame clones and leaves some out. The sample yields about 2.1 million clones, around 93% seen once. This clone has more than one count but fewer than ten.

This chain uses TRBV9 with TRBJ1-1; a possible D gene is TRBD1 (5 bases). The clonotype was recovered from a man younger than 35 in good health. Some clones in this sample may be carry-over from other donors' samples. The sequenced material came from naive CD8+ T cells from PBMCs. In nucleotides, the CDR3 is TGTGCCAGCAGCGGGGGACTTACTGAAGCTTTCTTT. This codes for CASSGGLTEAFF.